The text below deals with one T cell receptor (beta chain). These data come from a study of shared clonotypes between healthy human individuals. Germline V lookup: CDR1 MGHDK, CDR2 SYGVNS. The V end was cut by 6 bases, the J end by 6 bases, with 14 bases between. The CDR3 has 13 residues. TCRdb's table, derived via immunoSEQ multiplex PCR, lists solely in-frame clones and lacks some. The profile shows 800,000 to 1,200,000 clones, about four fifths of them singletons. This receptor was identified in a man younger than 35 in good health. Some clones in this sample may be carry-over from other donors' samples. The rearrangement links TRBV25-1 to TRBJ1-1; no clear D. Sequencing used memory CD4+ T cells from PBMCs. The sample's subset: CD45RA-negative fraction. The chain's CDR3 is CASRGTLAPEAFF. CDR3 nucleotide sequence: TGTGCCAGCAGGGGAACTCTTGCGCCTGAAGCTTTCTTT.